These T cell receptor beta chains were read from a single sample in a study of T cell changes during pregnancy in multiple sclerosis. The protocol was immunoSEQ multiplex PCR, while the TCRdb copy is restricted to in-frame clones and leaves out a portion. Seen here are tens of thousands of clones, about 91% observed once, and the top ten hold just under 1%. The sample was peripheral blood, taken after pregnancy. Every receptor here comes from a female donor with multiple sclerosis, enrolled in a pregnancy study. Each CDR3 is given with its conserved first and last residue. The D gene is left open where the match is weak. Some rows have no size entry. The others give once, few or many, or a class for an expanded clone.

v_call	clone_size	j_call	d_call	cdr3_aa	cdr3_nt
TRBV9	-	TRBJ1-6	-	CASSVRGRSSPLHF	TGTGCCAGCAGCGTCCGGGGTAGGAGTTCACCCCTCCACTTT
TRBV5-6	-	TRBJ1-1	-	CASSFGSGRNTEAFF	TGTGCCAGCAGCTTTGGCTCAGGGCGGAACACTGAAGCTTTCTTT
TRBV21-1	-	TRBJ1-5	-	CASSASRYQPQHF	TGTGCCAGCAGCGCATCGAGATATCAGCCCCAGCATTTT
TRBV13	-	TRBJ1-2	-	CASSLAGYGYTF	TGTGCCAGCAGCTTAGCCGGCTATGGCTACACCTTC
TRBV5-5	-	TRBJ2-7	TRBD1	CASSWNPGQGYEQYF	TGTGCCAGCAGCTGGAACCCGGGACAGGGCTACGAGCAGTACTTC
TRBV7-2	-	TRBJ2-7	TRBD1	CASSLVFDRVSHEQYF	TGTGCCAGCAGCTTAGTTTTCGACAGGGTGTCCCACGAGCAGTACTTC
TRBV5-6	-	TRBJ1-2	-	CASSLGNTGYYGYTF	TGTGCCAGCAGCTTGGGTAATACAGGGTACTATGGCTACACCTTC
TRBV19	-	TRBJ2-5	-	CASSIAGETQYF	TGTGCCAGTAGTATAGCGGGAGAGACCCAGTACTTC
TRBV6-4	-	TRBJ2-3	TRBD2	CASSDAGGTDTQYF	TGTGCCAGCAGTGACGCGGGGGGGACAGATACGCAGTATTTT
TRBV19	-	TRBJ2-1	-	CASSIYPFLYNEQFF	TGTGCCAGTAGTATCTACCCCTTCCTCTACAATGAGCAGTTCTTC
TRBV6-1	-	TRBJ1-5	TRBD1	CASSEALGQHQPQHF	TGTGCCAGCAGTGAAGCGCTGGGACAGCATCAGCCCCAGCATTTT
TRBV6-6	-	TRBJ2-1	TRBD2	CASRPTSGGINEQFF	TGTGCCAGCAGACCGACTAGCGGGGGTATTAATGAGCAGTTCTTC
TRBV5-6	-	TRBJ1-6	TRBD1	CASSQGAPNSPLHF	TGTGCCAGCAGCCAGGGGGCGCCGAATTCACCCCTCCACTTT
TRBV7-3	-	TRBJ2-3	-	CASSAGSDRDTQYF	TGTGCCAGCAGCGCCGGGTCTGATAGGGATACGCAGTATTTT
TRBV19	-	TRBJ1-1	-	CASTPHGGGLWAFF	TGTGCCAGTACCCCTCACGGGGGAGGCCTGTGGGCTTTCTTT
TRBV9	once	TRBJ1-4	TRBD1	CASSPRQGANEKLFF	TGTGCCAGCAGCCCGAGACAGGGTGCTAATGAAAAACTGTTTTTT
TRBV10-3	-	TRBJ1-2	TRBD1	CAISESTGNQIYGYTF	TGTGCCATCAGTGAGTCGACAGGGAACCAGATCTATGGCTACACCTTC
TRBV30	-	TRBJ2-1	TRBD2	CASLAGGNNEQFF	TGTGCCTCGTTAGCGGGGGGGAACAATGAGCAGTTCTTC
TRBV7-9	-	TRBJ2-2	-	CASSRAGSGELFF	TGTGCCAGCAGCCGGGCGGGCTCTGGGGAGCTGTTTTTT
TRBV5-4	-	TRBJ1-1	-	CASSGTGFGAFF	TGTGCCAGCAGCGGAACAGGGTTTGGGGCTTTCTTT
TRBV9	-	TRBJ2-7	-	CASSVVTGGEQYF	TGTGCCAGCAGCGTAGTGACAGGCGGCGAGCAGTACTTC
TRBV18	-	TRBJ1-1	-	CASSPSTDSNTEAFF	TGTGCCAGCTCACCTTCTACCGACTCGAACACTGAAGCTTTCTTT
TRBV4-2	-	TRBJ1-1	-	CASSQDRVNTEAFF	TGTGCCAGCAGCCAAGATCGGGTGAACACTGAAGCTTTCTTT
TRBV30	-	TRBJ2-3	-	CAWSVGATDTQYF	TGTGCCTGGAGTGTAGGGGCCACAGATACGCAGTATTTT
TRBV5-1	-	TRBJ2-6	-	CASSLVQVFSGANVLTF	TGCGCCAGCAGCTTGGTACAGGTGTTCTCTGGGGCCAACGTCCTGACTTTC